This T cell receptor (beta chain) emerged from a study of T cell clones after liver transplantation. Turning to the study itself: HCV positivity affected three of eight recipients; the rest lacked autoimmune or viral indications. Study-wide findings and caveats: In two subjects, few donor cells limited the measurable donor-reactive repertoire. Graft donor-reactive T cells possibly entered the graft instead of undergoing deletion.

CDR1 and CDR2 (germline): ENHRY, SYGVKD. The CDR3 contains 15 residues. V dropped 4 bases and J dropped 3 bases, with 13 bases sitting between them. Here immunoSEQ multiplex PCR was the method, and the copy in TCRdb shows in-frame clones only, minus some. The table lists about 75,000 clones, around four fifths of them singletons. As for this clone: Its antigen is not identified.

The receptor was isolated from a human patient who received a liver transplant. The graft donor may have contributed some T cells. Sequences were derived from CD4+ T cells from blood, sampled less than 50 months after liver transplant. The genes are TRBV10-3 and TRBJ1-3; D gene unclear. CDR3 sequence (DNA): TGTGCCATCAGTGGAAACGGGATAGATGGAAACACCATATATTTT. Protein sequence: CAISGNGIDGNTIYF.